The next 12 T cell receptor beta chains were all read from a single sample in a study of T cell changes during pregnancy in multiple sclerosis. This table comes from immunoSEQ multiplex PCR, and its TCRdb copy is limited to in-frame clones, with some not included. The repertoire holds about 69,000 clones, with roughly 90% as singletons. The sample here was CD4+ T cells from peripheral blood mononuclear cells, taken in the third trimester of pregnancy. These receptors were obtained from a female donor in good health, enrolled as a control in a pregnancy study.

The chain combines TRBV5-6 with TRBJ2-2; D not resolved. Trimming took 2 bases from V and 0 from J, leaving 14 bases between them. This CDR3 has 17 amino acids. CDR1 and CDR2 from the germline V gene are SGHDT and YYEEEE. The CDR3 spells CASSFLWSRPNTGELFF. CDR3 bases: TGTGCCAGCAGCTTTTTGTGGTCCAGGCCGAACACCGGGGAGCTGTTTTTT.

V and J are TRBV4-3 and TRBJ1-1; D is possibly TRBD1 (5 bases). This CDR3 region has 16 residues. Germline CDR1 and CDR2: LGHNA and YSLEER. V was trimmed by 5 bases and J by 1 base, leaving 17 bases between them. In DNA form, the CDR3 reads TGCGCCAGCAGCGGCAAACCGGGACTTCGGAACACTGAAGCTTTCTTT. It is translated as CASSGKPGLRNTEAFF.

The rearrangement joins TRBV9 to TRBJ2-1, with D uncertain. Trimming cost V 0 bases and J 9 bases, with 10 bases left between them. The CDR3 has 13 residues. Germline V gene lookup returns CDR1 SGDLS and CDR2 YYNGEE. CDR3 DNA sequence: TGTGCCAGCAGCGTAGTCGAGATCGGTGAGCAGTTCTTC. It codes for CASSVVEIGEQFF.

A single count supports this clone. V gene TRBV5-5 combines with J gene TRBJ2-5, with TRBD1 matching 9 bases. Germline loops: CDR1 SGHKS, CDR2 YYEKEE (reference sequence). V lost 6 bases and J lost 4; bases outside the gene matches: 7. This CDR3 is 14 amino acids long. The CDR3 DNA is TGTGCCAGCACCACTATACAGGGGGCAGAGACCCAGTACTTC. It encodes CASTTIQGAETQYF. The full variable domain, its missing parts supplied by reference TRBV5-5 and TRBJ2-5, is DAGVTQSPTHLIKTRGQQVTLRCSPISGHKSVSWYQQVLGQGPQFIFQYYEKEERGRGNFPDRFSARQFPNYSSELNVNALLLGDSALYLCASTTIQGAETQYFGPGTRLLVL.

The chain has TRBV5-1 and TRBJ1-2; TRBD1 agrees at 7 bases. Germline CDR1 reads SGHRS; CDR2 reads YFSETQ. This CDR3 region has 14 residues. Trimming at V came to 3 bases and at J to 4 bases, leaving 6 bases not matched to a gene. The CDR3 reads CASSSGTEFYGYTF. The CDR3 coding sequence is TGCGCCAGCAGCTCGGGGACAGAGTTCTATGGCTACACCTTC.

J is TRBJ1-3 and V is TRBV15; D might be TRBD1 (5 bases). The CDR3 covers 16 residues. Trimming cost V 1 base and J 1 base, with 11 bases left between them. Germline V gene lookup returns CDR1 LNHNV and CDR2 YYDKDF (reference sequence). The CDR3, as DNA: TGTGCCACCAGCAGAGGCGGGAGGGGATCTGGAAACACCATATATTTT. Residues: CATSRGGRGSGNTIYF.

V usage is TRBV5-1 and J usage is TRBJ2-5, with TRBD2 as a possible D gene (5 bases). Germline V gene data show CDR1 as SGHRS and CDR2 as YFSETQ. V was shortened by 3 bases and J by 11 bases, with 23 bases between the two germline ends. The CDR3 length is 15 residues. CDR3 bases: TGCGCCAGCAGCTACGAAGGAGGTAGCCGGCTCCAACAGTACTTC. Its protein product is CASSYEGGSRLQQYF.

The J gene is TRBJ2-3, the V gene TRBV7-2, with 9 bases that match TRBD2. This CDR3 has 18 residues. Germline V gene lookup returns CDR1 SGHTA and CDR2 FQGNSA. V was pared by 1 base and J by 6 bases, with 14 bases of the junction left unmatched. The CDR3 loop reads CASSLEAMRRGGSDTQYF. Written as DNA, the CDR3 is TGTGCCAGCAGCTTAGAGGCGATGAGGCGGGGGGGCAGCGATACGCAGTATTTT.

The J gene is TRBJ1-1, the V gene TRBV6-6; 7 bases fit TRBD1. The CDR3 sequence is 12 residues long. V was clipped by 6 bases and J by 8 bases; unmatched bases: 6. Germline CDR1 and CDR2: MNHNY and SVGAGI (reference sequence). As DNA, the CDR3 is TGTGCCAGCAGCCCCGGACAGGAAGAAGCTTTCTTT. It codes for CASSPGQEEAFF.

The chain employs TRBV18 and TRBJ1-4; 7 bases align to TRBD1. Germline V gives CDR1 KGHSH, CDR2 LQKENI. The CDR3 has 17 residues. Trimming removed 2 bases from V and 4 bases from J; junction bases left unmatched: 10. The CDR3 region has the DNA TGTGCCAGCTCACCAATAATCGGACAGGTGAATAATGAAAAACTGTTTTTT. Translated: CASSPIIGQVNNEKLFF.

The rearrangement joins TRBV25-1 to TRBJ1-6, with D unresolved. The CDR3 spans 14 residues. Trimming took 2 bases from V and 3 from J, leaving 5 bases between them. Germline CDR1 is MGHDK and CDR2 is SYGVNS. CDR3 bases: TGTGCCAGCAGTGAAGTCGGCTATAATTCACCCCTCCACTTT. Its protein product is CASSEVGYNSPLHF.

This clone appeared once. The chain combines TRBV21-1 with TRBJ1-5. TRBV21-1 is termed a pseudogene. The CDR3 covers 17 residues. The CDR3 sequence: CASSKSLAYYSNQPQHF. CDR3 nucleotide sequence: TGTGCCAGCAGCAAAAGTCTGGCATACTATAGCAATCAGCCCCAGCATTTT.